The source of this TCR beta chain is a study of T-cell reconstitution after alpha-beta-depleted transplantation in children. Preparation of the TCRbeta library involved a method that used unique molecular identifiers. One entry per CDR3 protein, called by TCRdb with MiXCR from the PCR reads. The sample shows 360,000 or so distinct CDR3 sequences, around 21% of them seen only once. This receptor was taken from a human donor who donated a stem cell graft to a child with acute myeloid leukemia. The sequences come from PBMCs from the stem cell graft donor, collected from the stem cell graft.

CDR3 DNA: TGTGCCACCAGTGACCGCAATCGCGGCCCCCGGGAGCTGTTTTTT. Translating it yields CATSDRNRGPRELFF. The chain joins TRBV24-1 to TRBJ2-2; no clear D. CDR1 KGHDR and CDR2 SFDVKD come from the germline V gene. The germline V and J ends were trimmed by 4 bases and 9 bases, with 17 bases remaining between them. The CDR3 has 15 amino acids.